The entry that follows covers one TCR beta chain sequence. Methods used by the authors: Reference gene primer amplification gave estimated nucleated cell counts. The table came from immunoSEQ multiplex PCR; TCRdb's copy has only in-frame clones and leaves some out. The V and J calls and clone size were taken over from that table, and D and trimming were inferred from the DNA. The sample yields about 140,000 clones, roughly 82% seen once. V gave up 2 bases and J gave up 7 bases, with 14 bases separating them. Germline CDR1 reads GTSNPN; CDR2 reads SVGIG (reference sequence). The CDR3 is 13 residues long. This specimen belongs to a study of blood T cell repertoires in COVID-19. Overall study: Acute and convalescent COVID-19 specimens originated in the United States, Italy and Spain. PBMCs, B-cell-depleted T cells, or T cells were the source of the cDNA or gDNA that made up the material.

This receptor was identified in a man at least 80 years old with acute or convalescent COVID-19. Sequenced material: peripheral blood. The chain couples TRBV30 to TRBJ1-2; tentatively, D is TRBD1 (6 bases). The CDR3 nucleotides read TGTGCCTGGAGTATAAGGGGGAATAGTGGCTACACCTTC. Protein: CAWSIRGNSGYTF. The full variable domain, with the rest looked up from reference TRBV30 and TRBJ1-2, is SQTIHQWPATLVQPVGSPLSLECTVEGTSNPNLYWYRQAAGRGLQLLFYSVGIGQISSEVPQNLSASRPQDRQFILSSKKLLLSDSGFYLCAWSIRGNSGYTFGSGTRLTVV.